One and the same sample provided the 26 T cell receptor beta chains below, sequenced in a study of vaccination effects on CD4 cells after COVID-19. Clones were read by immunoSEQ multiplex PCR, and TCRdb kept only the in-frame ones, dropping some. Of roughly 30,000 clones listed, over 65% were seen once; the top ten hold about 9%. Antigen specificity for these receptors is unknown. Expansion of antigen-specific CD4+ T cells with viral peptide pools was carried out by the ViraFEST assay before sequencing. Culturing for more than 9 days preceded CD4+ T cell isolation. Participants got two doses of BNT162b2 or mRNA-1273 vaccine. The sample here was CD4+ T cells from PBMCs cultured with HCoV-NL63 spike peptides, taken after COVID-19 vaccination. The source is a human donor who received a COVID-19 vaccine.

The chain joins TRBV2 to TRBJ1-1; D unresolved. Trimming stripped 3 bases from V and 10 bases from J, with 9 bases between. The CDR3 length is 11 residues. CDR1 SNHLY and CDR2 FYNNEI come from the germline V gene. The CDR3 DNA follows: TGTGCCAGCAGTGATCCGCGGGGAGCTTTCTTT. Translating gives CASSDPRGAFF.

V gene TRBV19 combines with J gene TRBJ2-7, with D perhaps given as TRBD1 or TRBD2 (5 bases each). The V gene lost 6 bases and the J gene lost 4 bases, with 10 bases spanning the gap. There are 12 residues in the CDR3. Germline V gene data show CDR1 as LNHDA and CDR2 as SQIVND (reference sequence). As DNA, the CDR3 is TGTGCCAGTAGGGGAGACAGATACGAGCAGTACTTC. Translation gives CASRGDRYEQYF.

This chain joins TRBV7-2 and TRBJ1-2; D not resolved. Trimming removed 5 bases from V and 1 base from J, with 11 bases in between. Germline V lookup: CDR1 SGHTA, CDR2 FQGNSA. This CDR3 is 14 amino acids long. The CDR3 reads CASSLQQDNYGYTF. In DNA form, the CDR3 reads TGTGCCAGCAGCCTACAGCAGGATAACTATGGCTACACCTTC.

The chain carries TRBV7-2 and TRBJ2-3, with D maybe TRBD2 (6 bases). The CDR3 spans 16 residues. Germline loops: CDR1 SGHTA, CDR2 FQGNSA. Deletions cut 6 bases from V and 1 base from J, with 17 bases between. The CDR3 DNA sequence: TGTGCCAGCAGTCCCGGGGCTAGCGCCCGCACAGATACGCAGTATTTT. Its translation: CASSPGASARTDTQYF.

The CDR3 protein is CASSLSGPLTF. CDR3 bases: TGTGCCAGCAGCTTATCTGGACCCCTCACCTTC. The chain is built from TRBV11-2 and TRBJ1-2, with no clear D. Germline CDR1 and CDR2: SGHAT and FQNNGV. This CDR3 contains 11 residues. The ends were cut back, 2 bases at V and 13 bases at J, with 11 bases in the middle.

The chain uses TRBV5-4 and TRBJ1-2; 12 positions agree with TRBD1. The V and J ends lost 5 bases and 4 bases, in that order; junction bases with no gene match: 12. CDR1 is SGHNT, CDR2 YYREEE, per germline (reference sequence). CDR3 length: 17 residues. CDR3 protein: CASSTGTGGAGTYGYTF. As DNA, the CDR3 is TGTGCCAGCAGTACCGGGACAGGGGGCGCGGGTACCTATGGCTACACCTTC.

The chain carries TRBV6-5 and TRBJ1-3; no reliable D call. The CDR3 contains 15 residues. The V and J ends lost 2 bases and 2 bases respectively, with 10 bases between them. The germline gives CDR1 MNHEY, CDR2 SVGAGI. The CDR3 nucleotides are TGTGCCAGCAGTTACGTCGGGAAACCTGGAAACACCATATATTTT. The encoded protein is CASSYVGKPGNTIYF.

This chain connects TRBV10-3 to TRBJ2-2, with TRBD1 identical over 9 bases. The CDR3 extends over 17 amino acids. Unmatched junction bases numbered 8, after V lost 2 bases and J lost 4 bases. Germline V lookup: CDR1 ENHRY, CDR2 SYGVKD. CDR3 residues: CAISEVRQGVRTGELFF. The CDR3 region has the DNA TGTGCCATCAGTGAGGTTAGACAGGGGGTGCGCACCGGGGAGCTGTTTTTT.

The chain employs TRBV9 and TRBJ2-1; 10 bases align to TRBD2. The germline gives CDR1 SGDLS, CDR2 YYNGEE. The CDR3 has 15 amino acids. V was clipped by 0 bases and J by 4 bases; unmatched bases: 1. The CDR3 sequence: CASSVASGGYNEQFF. CDR3 coding DNA: TGTGCCAGCAGCGTAGCTAGCGGGGGTTACAATGAGCAGTTCTTC.

V is TRBV5-4 and J is TRBJ2-2; 11 bases fit TRBD2. With V trimmed by 3 bases and J by 5 bases, 3 bases remained unmatched. The CDR3 is 15 amino acids. CDR1 and CDR2 from the germline V gene are SGHNT and YYREEE (reference sequence). The CDR3 reads CASSSLAGATGELFF. CDR3 DNA sequence: TGTGCCAGCAGCTCACTAGCGGGAGCAACCGGGGAGCTGTTTTTT.

The V and J genes are TRBV20-1 and TRBJ1-2; D call uncertain. The CDR3 length is 12 residues. CDR1 is DFQATT, CDR2 SNEGSKA, per germline (reference sequence). V lost 3 bases to trimming and J lost 3 bases, with 8 bases between them. DNA of the CDR3: TGCAGTGCTAGTTTGTCAGACTATGGCTACACCTTC. Translating it yields CSASLSDYGYTF.

Remarks on this clone: A single base separates this from a much larger clone, so it may be a read error. Other nucleotide sequences in the sample specify the same CDR3. V usage is TRBV6-1 and J usage is TRBJ2-5; TRBD2 matches 12 bases. CDR3 length equals 15 residues. The V and J ends lost 2 bases and 2 bases, in that order; junction bases with no gene match: 0. Germline assignment: CDR1 MNHNS and CDR2 SASEGT. For the CDR3, the DNA is TGTGCCAGCAGTGAACTAGCGGGAGGGCAAGAGACCCAGTACTTC. Encoded protein: CASSELAGGQETQYF.

The gene calls are TRBV11-2 and TRBJ2-3, with D uncertain. Germline V gives CDR1 SGHAT, CDR2 FQNNGV. The CDR3 runs 15 residues. V was shortened by 4 bases and J by 0 bases, with 11 bases between the two germline ends. CDR3 DNA sequence: TGTGCCAGCAGCTCCCCCTTCCGAAGCACAGATACGCAGTATTTT. Translation gives CASSSPFRSTDTQYF.

A few counts support this clone. This chain joins TRBV6-1 and TRBJ1-1; D gene unclear. V lost 2 bases to trimming and J lost 5 bases, with 12 bases between them. The germline gives CDR1 MNHNS, CDR2 SASEGT. The CDR3 extends over 14 amino acids. The CDR3 loop is CASSESRAVTEAFF. CDR3 bases: TGTGCCAGCAGTGAAAGTAGGGCAGTAACTGAAGCTTTCTTT.

The chain has TRBV27 and TRBJ1-1, with 10 bases matching TRBD1. V was pared by 3 bases and J by 4 bases, with 8 bases of the junction left unmatched. This CDR3 spans 16 amino acids. Germline CDR1 MNHEY, CDR2 SMNVEV (reference sequence). The CDR3 reads CASSFRDRGDFTEAFF. The DNA of the CDR3 is TGTGCCAGCAGTTTCCGGGACAGGGGAGATTTCACTGAAGCTTTCTTT.

This rearrangement joins TRBV18 to TRBJ2-5; D possibly corresponds to TRBD1 (6 bases). Germline V CDR1 and CDR2: KGHSH, LQKENI. This CDR3 is 13 amino acids long. Trimming stripped 2 bases from V and 2 bases from J, with 6 bases between. CDR3 amino acids: CASSPRGQETQYF. The CDR3 region has the DNA TGTGCCAGCTCACCAAGGGGGCAAGAGACCCAGTACTTC. Based on the CDR3 plus reference TRBV18 and TRBJ2-5, the full variable domain is NAGVMQNPRHLVRRRGQEARLRCSPMKGHSHVYWYRQLPEEGLKFMVYLQKENIIDESGMPKERFSAEFPKEGPSILRIQQVVRGDSAAYFCASSPRGQETQYFGPGTRLLVL.

The chain carries TRBV3-1 (or the pseudogene TRBV3-2) and TRBJ1-4; a weak D match, TRBD1 (6 bases). Germline CDR1 and CDR2: LGHDT and YNNKEL (reference sequence). CDR3 length: 16 amino acids. The V end lost 0 bases, the J end lost 4 bases, and 12 bases lay between the germline ends. This chain's CDR3 is CASSQDERGLNEKLFF. The CDR3 coding sequence is TGTGCCAGCAGCCAAGATGAACGGGGGCTTAATGAAAAACTGTTTTTT.

The V and J genes are TRBV10-1 and TRBJ2-7; no clear D. This CDR3 has 14 residues. V was clipped by 0 bases and J by 6 bases, with 12 bases between them. Germline loops: CDR1 WNHNN, CDR2 SYGVQD (reference sequence). The CDR3 region is CASSESTANGEQYF. For the CDR3, the DNA is TGCGCCAGCAGTGAGTCAACAGCCAACGGCGAGCAGTACTTC.

The chain recombines TRBV5-1 with TRBJ2-2; 11 bases map to TRBD2. This CDR3 is 17 amino acids long. The trim removed 0 bases at V and 4 bases at J, leaving 5 bases unmatched. Germline CDR1 and CDR2: SGHRS and YFSETQ. Here the CDR3 reads CASSLGLAGYTTGELFF. CDR3 DNA sequence: TGCGCCAGCAGCTTGGGACTAGCGGGGTACACCACCGGGGAGCTGTTTTTT.

The genes are TRBV5-5 and TRBJ2-5; 7 nucleotides match TRBD1. This CDR3 has 14 residues. V dropped 4 bases and J dropped 1; count of bases not matched to a gene: 4. Germline V gives CDR1 SGHKS, CDR2 YYEKEE (reference sequence). Here the CDR3 DNA reads TGTGCCAGCAGCGCATGGGACAGCCAAGAGACCCAGTACTTC. Translation gives CASSAWDSQETQYF.

The V gene is TRBV6-1, the J gene TRBJ1-5; possibly TRBD1 for D (6 bases). The germline V and J ends were trimmed by 1 base and 0 bases, with 10 bases remaining between them. Germline V gene lookup returns CDR1 MNHNS and CDR2 SASEGT. The CDR3 totals 16 residues. This CDR3 reads CASSEVDSYSNQPQHF. The CDR3 DNA reads TGTGCCAGCAGTGAAGTGGACAGCTATAGCAATCAGCCCCAGCATTTT.

The CDR3 sequence: CASSLSPGQLNEKLFF. In DNA, the CDR3 is TGTGCCAGCAGCTTAAGTCCGGGACAGCTCAATGAAAAACTGTTTTTT. This sequence joins TRBV7-2 and TRBJ1-4; 7 bases align to TRBD1. CDR1 is SGHTA and CDR2 is FQGNSA in the germline V gene. The CDR3 length is 16 residues. V dropped 2 bases and J dropped 5; count of bases not matched to a gene: 8.

The chain has TRBV6-5 and TRBJ1-2, with D unclear. V was trimmed by 4 bases and J by 6 bases, leaving 12 bases between them. The CDR3 runs to 13 residues. Germline loops: CDR1 MNHEY, CDR2 SVGAGI. The CDR3 DNA reads as TGTGCCAGCAGTTTATCCGGGGTTAATGGCTACACCTTC. Translated, it gives CASSLSGVNGYTF.

The genes are TRBV5-1 and TRBJ2-2; D is possibly TRBD2 (6 bases). The V gene's germline CDR1 is SGHRS and CDR2 YFSETQ. Trimming removed 3 bases from V and 5 bases from J, with 17 bases in between. The CDR3 sequence is 16 residues long. The CDR3 reads CASSSGLPERTGELFF. The CDR3 DNA reads TGCGCCAGCAGCTCGGGACTCCCGGAGAGGACCGGGGAGCTGTTTTTT.

This chain uses TRBV5-1 with TRBJ2-3; D is ambiguous. Germline values: CDR1 SGHRS, CDR2 YFSETQ. Trimming left V 2 bases short and J 4 bases short, with 11 bases between. The CDR3 is 14 residues long. CDR3 sequence: CASSLEQAPDTQYF. The CDR3 DNA reads as TGCGCCAGCAGCTTAGAACAAGCGCCAGATACGCAGTATTTT.

The chain is built from TRBV2 and TRBJ2-1, with 12 bases identical to TRBD1. Germline assignment: CDR1 SNHLY and CDR2 FYNNEI. Trimming removed 6 bases from V and 4 bases from J; junction bases left unmatched: 4. The CDR3 runs 15 residues. CDR3 nucleotide sequence: TGTGCCAGCAGCGGGGACAGGGGGCGTTACAATGAGCAGTTCTTC. It translates to CASSGDRGRYNEQFF.